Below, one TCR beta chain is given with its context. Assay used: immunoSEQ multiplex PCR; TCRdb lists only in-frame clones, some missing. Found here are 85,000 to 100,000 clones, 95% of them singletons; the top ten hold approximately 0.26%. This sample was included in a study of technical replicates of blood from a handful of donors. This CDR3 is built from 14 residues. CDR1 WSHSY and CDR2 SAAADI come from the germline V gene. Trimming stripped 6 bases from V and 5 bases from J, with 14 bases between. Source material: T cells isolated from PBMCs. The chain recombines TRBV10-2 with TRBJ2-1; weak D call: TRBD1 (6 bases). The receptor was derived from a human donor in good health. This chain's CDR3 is CASRLQGKDNEQFF. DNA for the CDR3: TGCGCCAGCAGGCTACAGGGAAAGGACAATGAGCAGTTCTTC.